One and the same sample provided the 30 T cell receptor beta chains below, sequenced in a study of T cells expressing NK-cell markers. TCRdb re-called the 5' RACE reads and catalogs CDR3 proteins one per entry, DNA excluded. Recorded for this sample: 150,000 or so distinct CDR3 sequences. The material sequenced was blood T cells: a sorted CD56 or NKG2C T cell subset, CD4+ or CD8+ T cells, or bulk PBMC T cells (not recorded which). The receptors originated from a woman in her 50s in good health.

The chain carries TRBV29-1 and TRBJ2-7; lacking DNA, the TRBD1 call made by TCRdb goes unchecked. The CDR3 extends over 12 amino acids. Germline V gene data show CDR1 as SQVTM and CDR2 as ANQGSEA. The CDR3 is CSVPGPPGEQYF.

V is TRBV11-2 and J is TRBJ1-2; TCRdb calls TRBD1, which cannot be checked without DNA. Germline CDR1 SGHAT, CDR2 FQNNGV. The CDR3 sequence is 13 residues long. The CDR3 reads CASSLGGWRGYTF.

The V gene is TRBV27, the J gene TRBJ1-1. The CDR3 is 13 amino acids. Germline lookup yields CDR1 MNHEY and CDR2 SMNVEV (reference sequence). CDR3 protein: CASSRSWSAEAFF.

The rearrangement uses TRBV6-2 or TRBV6-3 and TRBJ2-7. The length of the CDR3 is 12 residues. Germline V gene sequence: CDR1 MNHEY, CDR2 SVGEGT. The CDR3 spells CATRPVAYEQYF.

The CDR3 protein is CASSLEGRRVGTDTQYF. The chain joins TRBV12-3 or TRBV12-4 to TRBJ2-3; TCRdb's assignment of TRBD2 cannot be checked, as there is no DNA. The CDR3 extends over 17 amino acids.

The chain employs TRBV7-6 and TRBJ2-5; TCRdb's D gene call, TRBD2, goes unchecked for lack of DNA. Germline V lookup: CDR1 SGHVS, CDR2 FNYEAQ. The CDR3 runs to 16 residues. The CDR3 protein is CASSPSVDYLVETQYF. The whole variable domain, filled in from reference TRBV7-6 and TRBJ2-5, reads GAGVSQSPRYKVTKRGQDVALRCDPISGHVSLYWYRQALGQGPEFLTYFNYEAQQDKSGLPNDRFSAERPEGSISTLTIQRTEQRDSAMYRCASSPSVDYLVETQYFGPGTRLLVL.

CDR3 sequence: CASRSGGMQPQHF. The genes are TRBV10-2 and TRBJ1-5; the D call of TRBD1 rests on TCRdb alone, since no DNA is present to check it. This CDR3 has 13 residues. Looked up from germline, CDR1 is WSHSY and CDR2 is SAAADI.

V is TRBV25-1 and J is TRBJ1-1; the TRBD1 assignment by TCRdb is unverifiable without DNA. Germline V CDR1 and CDR2: MGHDK, SYGVNS. The CDR3 runs to 15 residues. This CDR3 reads CASRIRPRGNTEAFF.

The chain has TRBV5-1 and TRBJ2-1; TCRdb's assignment of TRBD2 cannot be checked, as there is no DNA. The CDR3 loop spans 18 amino acids. Germline V lookup: CDR1 SGHRS, CDR2 YFSETQ. CDR3 in amino acids: CASSFGTSGRAAGNEQFF. The full variable domain, rest sourced from reference TRBV5-1 and TRBJ2-1, is KAGVTQTPRYLIKTRGQQVTLSCSPISGHRSVSWYQQTPGQGLQFLFEYFSETQRNKGNFPGRFSGRQFSNSRSEMNVSTLELGDSALYLCASSFGTSGRAAGNEQFFGPGTRLTVL.

The V call is TRBV19, the J call TRBJ1-1; absent DNA, TCRdb's TRBD1 call cannot be checked. CDR1 is LNHDA and CDR2 is SQIVND in the germline V gene (reference sequence). The CDR3 totals 15 residues. CDR3 protein: CASSIYSGQNTEAFF.

The chain links TRBV28 to TRBJ1-1; TCRdb reports TRBD1, a call that lacks DNA to check it against. The CDR3 contains 13 residues. Per the germline V gene, CDR1 is MDHEN and CDR2 is SYDVKM. CDR3 sequence: CASSLGRGTEAFF.

This rearrangement joins TRBV4-1 to TRBJ1-2. The CDR3 is 15 amino acids. Germline assignment: CDR1 MGHRA and CDR2 YSYEKL. The CDR3 protein is CASSQGATPSYGYTF.

The chain is built from TRBV14 and TRBJ2-3; lacking DNA, the TRBD1 call made by TCRdb goes unchecked. The CDR3 spans 14 residues. The germline V gene encodes CDR1 SGHDN and CDR2 FVKESK. CDR3 in amino acids: CASRVTGNTDTQYF.

The chain is built from TRBV27 and TRBJ2-1; TCRdb lists TRBD2, though no DNA is available to test this call. Germline V gene lookup returns CDR1 MNHEY and CDR2 SMNVEV (reference sequence). The CDR3 extends over 17 amino acids. The CDR3 here is CASSLTVGLAVLNEQFF.

This chain joins TRBV14 and TRBJ2-5; the TCRdb D gene call, TRBD1, has no DNA to confirm it. The CDR3 has 15 amino acids. Germline lookup yields CDR1 SGHDN and CDR2 FVKESK. The CDR3 loop reads CASSPFGQLLRTQYF.

The chain employs TRBV5-6 and TRBJ1-5. This CDR3 spans 14 amino acids. Germline V gene data show CDR1 as SGHDT and CDR2 as YYEEEE. The CDR3 loop is CASSLGSAGQPQHF.

The chain carries TRBV7-9 and TRBJ2-1. The germline V gene has CDR1 SEHNR and CDR2 FQNEAQ (reference sequence). The CDR3 covers 16 residues. The chain's CDR3 is CASTSEWALDYNEQFF.

The genes are TRBV5-5 and TRBJ1-1; TCRdb's D call of TRBD1 is untestable without DNA. The CDR3 length is 14 residues. Germline CDR1 SGHKS, CDR2 YYEKEE (reference sequence). CDR3 residues: CASSLEAGFAEAFF.

The J gene is TRBJ1-5, the V gene TRBV12-3 or TRBV12-4; the TRBD1 assignment by TCRdb is unverifiable without DNA. CDR3 size: 14 residues. The CDR3 protein is CASSPDREEQPQHF.

The chain combines TRBV7-9 with TRBJ2-1; TCRdb returns TRBD2, unconfirmable since there is no DNA. CDR1 is SEHNR, CDR2 FQNEAQ, per germline (reference sequence). CDR3 length: 15 amino acids. The CDR3 spells CASSLGGTSGSEQFF.

V and J are TRBV28 and TRBJ2-5; TCRdb's D call, TRBD1, is unchecked because there is no DNA. CDR3 length: 13 residues. Germline V CDR1 and CDR2: MDHEN, SYDVKM. CDR3 sequence reads: CASSPPIGGTQYF.

CDR3 amino acids: CASSQYQGNTGELFF. J is TRBJ2-2 and V is TRBV3-1; as DNA is missing, the TRBD1 call by TCRdb cannot be tested. Germline CDR1 LGHDT, CDR2 YNNKEL (reference sequence). There are 15 residues in the CDR3.

The V and J genes are TRBV12-3 or TRBV12-4 and TRBJ2-1; TCRdb lists TRBD2, though no DNA is available to test this call. The CDR3 loop spans 15 amino acids. CDR3 residues: CASSFLASVVDEQFF.

The rearrangement uses TRBV20-1 and TRBJ2-3; TCRdb designates TRBD2, a call that cannot be tested without DNA. CDR3 length equals 18 residues. Germline V gene sequence: CDR1 DFQATT, CDR2 SNEGSKA (reference sequence). The CDR3 sequence: CSASFPTRAGVRADTQYF.

The J gene is TRBJ2-2, the V gene TRBV19; checking the TCRdb D call of TRBD2 is not possible without DNA. The CDR3 runs to 19 residues. Per the germline V gene, CDR1 is LNHDA and CDR2 is SQIVND (reference sequence). CDR3 sequence reads: CASSDPGLAVNANTGELFF.

The chain uses TRBV7-8 and TRBJ2-1; the TCRdb call, TRBD2, lacks DNA for checking. The CDR3 is 17 amino acids. CDR1 is SGHVS, CDR2 FQNEAQ, per germline. The CDR3 is CASSLVAGLANLNEQFF.

This chain connects TRBV12-3 or TRBV12-4 to TRBJ2-3; lacking DNA, the TRBD1 call made by TCRdb goes unchecked. CDR3 size: 15 residues. CDR3: CASSFGAARTDTQYF.

This chain links TRBV11-2 with TRBJ2-1; the TRBD2 assignment by TCRdb is unverifiable without DNA. Per germline, CDR1 SGHAT and CDR2 FQNNGV. This CDR3 is built from 18 residues. The CDR3 region is CASSLRPGLAGTYDEQFF.

V and J are TRBV2 and TRBJ1-1; TCRdb calls TRBD1, which cannot be checked without DNA. The CDR3 extends over 13 amino acids. The V gene's germline CDR1 is SNHLY and CDR2 FYNNEI. The CDR3 region is CASIPGGNTEAFF.

V and J are TRBV20-1 and TRBJ2-1; TCRdb indicates TRBD1, and absent DNA this call remains unverified. Germline values: CDR1 DFQATT, CDR2 SNEGSKA (reference sequence). There are 14 residues in the CDR3. The CDR3 is CSARDQRGFNEQFF.